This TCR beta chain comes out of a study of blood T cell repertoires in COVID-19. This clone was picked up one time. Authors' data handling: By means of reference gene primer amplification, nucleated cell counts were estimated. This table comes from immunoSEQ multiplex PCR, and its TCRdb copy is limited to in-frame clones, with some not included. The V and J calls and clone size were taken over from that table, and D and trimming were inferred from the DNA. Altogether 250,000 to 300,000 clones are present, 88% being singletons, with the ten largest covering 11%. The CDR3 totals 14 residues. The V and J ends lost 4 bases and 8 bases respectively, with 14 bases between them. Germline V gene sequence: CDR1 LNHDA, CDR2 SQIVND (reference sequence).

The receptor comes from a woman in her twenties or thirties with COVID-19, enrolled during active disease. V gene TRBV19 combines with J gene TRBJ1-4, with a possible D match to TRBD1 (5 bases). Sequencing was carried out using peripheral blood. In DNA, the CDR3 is TGTGCCAGTAGTACCTCAGGGAATCCGGAAAAACTGTTTTTT. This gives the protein CASSTSGNPEKLFF.